A single sample is the source of the 5 T cell receptor beta chains below, sequenced in a study of T cells in localized non-small cell lung cancer. Profiling relied on immunoSEQ multiplex PCR, and the TCRdb table lists in-frame clones only, not all of them. The sample lists over a thousand clones; roughly 27% were seen once. The sequencing here drew on normal lung tissue next to the tumor, taken before any cancer treatment. These receptors came from a man aged 40 to 69 with stage II lung adenocarcinoma.

The rearrangement joins TRBV18 to TRBJ1-2; D not certain. This CDR3 has 14 amino acids. The germline gives CDR1 KGHSH, CDR2 LQKENI. The V and J ends lost 3 bases and 5 bases respectively, with 13 bases between them. Written as DNA, the CDR3 is TGTGCCAGCTCACCGGGAAAAGGACTATATGGCTACACCTTC. It encodes CASSPGKGLYGYTF.

The CDR3 here is CASSLFSGGLYEQFF. CDR3 coding DNA: TGTGCCAGCAGTTTGTTTAGCGGGGGGCTCTATGAGCAGTTCTTC. The V and J genes are TRBV28 and TRBJ2-1, with 10 bases fitting TRBD2. J was trimmed by 8 bases and V by 3 bases; bases with no gene match: 7. CDR3 length equals 15 residues. Germline-derived CDR1 and CDR2 are MDHEN and SYDVKM.

The chain has TRBV6-8 and TRBJ1-5; D not certain. Germline V gene sequence: CDR1 MNHGY, CDR2 SAAAGT. CDR3 size: 13 residues. V was trimmed by 5 bases and J by 0 bases, leaving 5 bases between them. The CDR3 DNA is TGTGCCAGCAGTACAGCTAGCAATCAGCCCCAGCATTTT. This translates into CASSTASNQPQHF.

The chain links TRBV30 to TRBJ2-3, with a tentative D call TRBD2 (7 bases). Deletions cut 0 bases from V and 9 bases from J, with 10 bases between. Germline V gives CDR1 GTSNPN, CDR2 SVGIG (reference sequence). This CDR3 has 12 amino acids. The CDR3 DNA reads as TGTGCCTGGAGTGTGGGAGGGGGGACGCAGTATTTT. Encoded protein: CAWSVGGGTQYF.

This chain connects TRBV14 to TRBJ1-1; the D gene is possibly TRBD1 (5 bases). This CDR3 contains 13 residues. Per the germline V gene, CDR1 is SGHDN and CDR2 is FVKESK. Trimming took off 8 bases at V and 0 bases at J, with 10 bases between the two ends. The CDR3 region is CASGKTVNTEAFF. The DNA of the CDR3 is TGTGCCAGCGGCAAGACAGTGAACACTGAAGCTTTCTTT.